Given below is one TCR beta chain in context. Its antigen is unknown. This sample is part of a study of shared clonotypes between healthy human individuals. Investigators spread the genomic DNA of each subset evenly over several immunoSEQ plates. Some clones are missing from TCRdb's copy, which holds only in-frame ones; the method was immunoSEQ multiplex PCR. The sample records about a million clones, roughly 77% being singletons. Study-wide results and limits: Naive CD4 clonotypes overlapped across a few donors at roughly 5.1%.

CDR3 length: 11 residues. Trimming shortened V by 5 bases and J by 2 bases, and 3 bases separated the two germline ends. Germline V gives CDR1 SGHDN, CDR2 FVKESK. This receptor was taken from a young man in good health. Some clones in this sample may be carry-over from other donors' samples. What was sequenced was memory CD4+ T cells from PBMCs. Subset specified: CD45RA-negative fraction. The gene calls are TRBV14 and TRBJ1-1; no clear D. CDR3 sequence (DNA): TGTGCCAGCAGCTCCAACACTGAAGCTTTCTTT. Translation: CASSSNTEAFF.